This TCR beta chain was found in a study of early T cells in non-severe SARS-CoV-2 infection. Study-wide points: Clonotype matching in VDJdb favored anti-spike CD8 responses and did not capture private and CD4 specificities.

Unique molecular identifiers tagged individual cDNA molecules. MiXCR, applied by TCRdb to the 5' RACE reads, yields one record per CDR3 protein. The repertoire consists of about 32,000 distinct CDR3 sequences, with roughly 5.2% occurring once and the leading ten covering approximately 3.5%. V was shortened by 5 bases and J by 1 base, with 8 bases between the two germline ends. Germline CDR1 reads MNHNS; CDR2 reads SASEGT. The CDR3 has 13 amino acids. Only a few counts were recorded for this clonotype. Its antigen is unknown. The chain combines TRBV6-1 with TRBJ1-1; the D is unclear. Sequencing used whole blood. This TCR came from an adult who was a healthcare worker with PCR-confirmed SARS-CoV-2 infection or an uninfected control (not recorded which). CDR3 nucleotides: TGTGCCAGCAGTAGGACGTCGAACACTGAAGCTTTCTTT. This translates into CASSRTSNTEAFF.